Each of the 13 T cell receptor beta chains below was sequenced from the same sample in a study of T-cell memory formation after mild COVID-19 (dated by TCRdb to about 2021). Libraries were built with 5' RACE. Sequenced on an Illumina NovaSeq 6000. The raw public data were reprocessed by TCRdb itself: fastp quality trimming at Q25, MiXCR clonotype calling, in-frame beta chains only. Here each entry gathers all rows of one CDR3 protein and keeps the most common genes and DNA. The sample table contains a few hundred thousand distinct CDR3 sequences; only one count was recorded for less than 20% of them. The ten largest clones add up to around 21% of the sample. The sample consisted of PBMCs or a T cell subset sorted from them (not recorded which). Receptor source: a man aged 18-30 years who had mild COVID-19 (a few samples of this study predate the infection). The sample titles of this study are shuffled in the database, so cell type and time point are left out; the donor was told from shared clones.

The chain joins TRBV6-2 or TRBV6-3 to TRBJ1-2, with D possibly TRBD1 on 5 matching bases. Germline loops: CDR1 MNHEY, CDR2 SVGEGT. The CDR3 extends over 13 amino acids. V lost 2 bases, J lost 5 bases, and 9 bases lay in between. CDR3 in DNA: TGTGCCAGCAGTTACGGCAGGGTGTATGGCTACACCTTC. It translates to CASSYGRVYGYTF.

This clonotype has ten or more counts. This chain links TRBV25-1 with TRBJ2-7; no reliable D call. CDR1 is MGHDK, CDR2 SYGVNS, per germline. The CDR3 extends over 15 amino acids. Trimming stripped 3 bases from V and 3 bases from J, with 15 bases between. CDR3 in DNA: TGTGCCAGCAGTGATGGAATAAACAAAGGCTACGAGCAGTACTTC. Its protein is CASSDGINKGYEQYF.

This clonotype has a handful of counts. The J gene is TRBJ1-6, the V gene TRBV5-1, with D possibly matching TRBD1 (6 bases). Germline V gene lookup returns CDR1 SGHRS and CDR2 YFSETQ. V lost 5 bases and J 5 bases, leaving 8 bases between the germline ends. The length of the CDR3 is 13 residues. In DNA form, the CDR3 reads TGCGCCAGCAGGCAGGGGAATAATTCACCCCTCCACTTT. This translates into CASRQGNNSPLHF.

The genes are TRBV20-1 and TRBJ1-1; D may be TRBD1 (5 bases). V gave up 4 bases and J gave up 12 bases, with 9 bases separating them. The CDR3 is 9 amino acids. The germline V gene has CDR1 DFQATT and CDR2 SNEGSKA (reference sequence). The CDR3, as DNA: TGCAGTGCTATAAGGGGAACTTTCTTT. This encodes CSAIRGTFF.

The V call is TRBV7-6, the J call TRBJ1-4; D remains ambiguous. Trimming left V 6 bases short and J 4 bases short, with 9 bases between. The V gene's germline CDR1 is SGHVS and CDR2 FNYEAQ. The CDR3 has 13 residues. CDR3 DNA sequence: TGTGCCAGCAGTCGGCGGAGTAATGAAAAACTGTTTTTT. It specifies CASSRRSNEKLFF. Together with reference TRBV7-6 and TRBJ1-4, the CDR3 gives the full variable domain: GAGVSQSPRYKVTKRGQDVALRCDPISGHVSLYWYRQALGQGPEFLTYFNYEAQQDKSGLPNDRFSAERPEGSISTLTIQRTEQRDSAMYRCASSRRSNEKLFFGSGTQLSVL.

The chain is built from TRBV2 and TRBJ2-7, with D perhaps TRBD1 (6 bases). This CDR3 is built from 13 residues. V lost 6 bases, J lost 0 bases, and 9 bases lay in between. Germline values: CDR1 SNHLY, CDR2 FYNNEI. CDR3 amino acids: CASRIQGSYEQYV. The CDR3 bases are TGTGCCAGCAGGATACAGGGCTCCTACGAGCAGTACGTC.

This clonotype was counted between two and nine times. This chain connects TRBV6-2 or TRBV6-3 to TRBJ2-7; D is tentatively TRBD1 or TRBD2 (5 bases each). The ends were cut back, 6 bases at V and 4 bases at J, with 16 bases in the middle. The CDR3 is 14 residues long. Germline assignment: CDR1 MNHEY and CDR2 SVGEGT. CDR3 sequence reads: CASSSGRRSYEQYF. In nucleotides, the CDR3 is TGTGCCAGCAGCTCGGGGCGGAGGAGTTACGAGCAGTACTTC.

The genes are TRBV7-3 and TRBJ1-1, with TRBD1 matching 7 bases. The germline V gene has CDR1 SGHTA and CDR2 FQGTGA. The J segment lost 7 bases and the V segment lost 4 bases, leaving 9 bases of the junction unmatched. CDR3 length: 14 residues. CDR3 in DNA: TGTGCCAGCAGCTCCATGACAGGGTCTAATGAAGCTTTCTTT. It codes for CASSSMTGSNEAFF.

This clonotype was detected a few times. The chain joins TRBV12-3 or TRBV12-4 to TRBJ1-2; D unresolved. With 6 bases removed from V and 0 bases from J, the gap between germline ends came to 8 bases. The length of the CDR3 is 13 residues. CDR3 sequence (DNA): TGTGCCAGCAGGGGTGTTCCTAACTATGGCTACACCTTC. Protein product: CASRGVPNYGYTF.

Only a few counts were recorded for this clonotype. The rearrangement uses TRBV11-2 and TRBJ2-3; 9 positions match TRBD1. V lost 2 bases to trimming and J lost 4 bases; unmatched junction nucleotides: 4. The CDR3 covers 15 residues. Germline lookup yields CDR1 SGHAT and CDR2 FQNNGV. The CDR3 spells CASSLTGGVADTQYF. In DNA, the CDR3 is TGTGCCAGCAGCTTAACAGGGGGCGTTGCAGATACGCAGTATTTT.

With regard to this clonotype: A much larger clone lies one base from this, so it may be a read error. The chain employs TRBV6-5 and TRBJ1-1, with D maybe TRBD1 (5 bases). CDR1 MNHEY and CDR2 SVGAGI come from the germline V gene. The CDR3 is made up of 13 amino acids. Here the CDR3 DNA reads TGTGCCAGCCCGGGGCCGGGGAGCACTGAAGCTTACTTT. Translation gives CASPGPGSTEAYF.

The V gene is TRBV6-5, the J gene TRBJ2-7; 11 positions match TRBD2. The germline CDR1 and CDR2 sequences are MNHEY and SVGAGI. After removal of 6 bases from V and 3 bases from J, the junction contained 10 bases not matched to a gene. The CDR3 length is 16 residues. In DNA form, the CDR3 reads TGTGCCAGCAGATCGACACTAGCGGGGGAACACTACGAGCAGTACTTC. Its protein product is CASRSTLAGEHYEQYF.

This rearrangement joins TRBV20-1 to TRBJ2-5; 7 bases are a match to TRBD1. CDR3 size: 12 residues. Germline V gives CDR1 DFQATT, CDR2 SNEGSKA (reference sequence). The trim removed 8 bases at V and 5 bases at J, leaving 8 bases unmatched. The CDR3 nucleotides are TGCAGTCGACAGGGCTACGGCGAGACCCAGTACTTC. The encoded protein is CSRQGYGETQYF.